A selection of T cell receptor beta chains follows, all from one sample in a study of identical twins. In TCRdb, the 5' RACE reads were re-called with MiXCR into one record per CDR3 protein. Of fewer than 800,000 distinct CDR3 sequences listed, 7.1% were seen once; the top ten hold around 1.6%. These data were also filed under a second study, of yellow fever vaccine responses in identical twins.

Sample: PBMCs. These receptors were taken from a woman aged 18-29 years in good health. Both conserved end residues are part of each CDR3. Each record gives: D gene, V gene, clone size, J gene, CDR3 protein, CDR3 DNA. D genes are given only for firm matches. Expanded clones get a size class; other rows say once, few or many, or leave the size out.

d_call: -; v_call: TRBV24-1; clone_size: few; j_call: TRBJ2-3; cdr3_aa: CATSKGPDTQYF; cdr3_nt: TGTGCCACCAGTAAGGGTCCAGATACGCAGTATTTT
d_call: -; v_call: TRBV5-1; clone_size: few; j_call: TRBJ2-1; cdr3_aa: CASSLDRAGSYNEQFF; cdr3_nt: TGCGCCAGCAGCTTGGACCGGGCCGGCTCCTACAATGAGCAGTTCTTC
d_call: -; v_call: TRBV25-1; clone_size: -; j_call: TRBJ2-7; cdr3_aa: CASSESDTHYEQYF; cdr3_nt: TGTGCCAGCAGTGAGTCAGATACCCACTACGAGCAGTACTTC
d_call: -; v_call: TRBV27; clone_size: many; j_call: TRBJ1-5; cdr3_aa: CASSFRDSNQPQHF; cdr3_nt: TGTGCCAGCAGTTTCAGAGATAGCAATCAGCCCCAGCATTTT
d_call: TRBD2; v_call: TRBV5-6; clone_size: -; j_call: TRBJ2-5; cdr3_aa: CASSYQTSGGAGTQYF; cdr3_nt: TGTGCCAGCAGTTACCAGACTAGCGGGGGGGCCGGGACCCAGTACTTC
d_call: TRBD2; v_call: TRBV5-1; clone_size: -; j_call: TRBJ2-7; cdr3_aa: CASSFASGAYEQYF; cdr3_nt: TGCGCCAGCAGCTTCGCCAGCGGGGCTTACGAGCAGTACTTC
d_call: -; v_call: TRBV28; clone_size: -; j_call: TRBJ2-1; cdr3_aa: CASSQSGNEQFF; cdr3_nt: TGTGCCAGCAGTCAGAGCGGGAATGAGCAGTTCTTC
d_call: -; v_call: TRBV20-1; clone_size: -; j_call: TRBJ2-3; cdr3_aa: CSARGGPDTQYF; cdr3_nt: TGCAGTGCTAGGGGGGGCCCGGATACGCAGTATTTT
d_call: -; v_call: TRBV5-1; clone_size: -; j_call: TRBJ1-1; cdr3_aa: CASTEGAENTEAFF; cdr3_nt: TGCGCCAGCACCGAAGGGGCTGAGAACACTGAAGCTTTCTTT
d_call: -; v_call: TRBV5-1; clone_size: few; j_call: TRBJ2-1; cdr3_aa: CASSLEGPPLDNEQFF; cdr3_nt: TGCGCCAGCAGCTTGGAGGGCCCCCCCCTAGACAATGAGCAGTTCTTC
d_call: -; v_call: TRBV3-1; clone_size: many; j_call: TRBJ2-3; cdr3_aa: CASYFSFADTQYF; cdr3_nt: TGTGCCAGCTACTTTTCATTTGCAGATACGCAGTATTTT
d_call: TRBD2; v_call: TRBV10-3; clone_size: many; j_call: TRBJ2-1; cdr3_aa: CAISGLAGGPYNEQFF; cdr3_nt: TGTGCCATCAGTGGACTAGCGGGAGGGCCCTACAATGAGCAGTTCTTC
d_call: TRBD1; v_call: TRBV6-1; clone_size: -; j_call: TRBJ1-2; cdr3_aa: CASRGTGRFFGGYTF; cdr3_nt: TGTGCCAGCCGGGGGACAGGGAGGTTTTTTGGAGGCTACACCTTC
d_call: -; v_call: TRBV18; clone_size: few; j_call: TRBJ2-3; cdr3_aa: CASSAQTSTDTQYF; cdr3_nt: TGTGCCAGCTCAGCGCAAACTTCCACAGATACGCAGTATTTT